This T cell receptor (beta chain) stems from a study of memory CD4+ T cells and cytomegalovirus serostatus. On this clone: Relative to the germline gene, one junction end is altered; a read error may explain this.

Produced via immunoSEQ multiplex PCR; TCRdb's table is partial and in-frame only. Among 20,000 to 30,000 clones listed, 70% to 85% were seen once. The CDR3 consists of 10 residues. Germline V gene lookup returns CDR1 DFQATT and CDR2 SNEGSKA (reference sequence). The sort gate was single viable CD3+CD4+CD8-CD45RO+ cells for memory CD4+ T cells. The material sequenced was memory CD4+ T cells from blood. This clonotype was obtained from an adult in good health and CMV-seronegative. The chain joins TRBV20-1 to TRBJ2-7; D unresolved. The CDR3 nucleotides are TGCAGTCCTAGACCCTACGAGCAGTACTTC. Its protein is CSPRPYEQYF.